A selection of T cell receptor beta chains follows, all from one sample in a study of vaccination effects on CD4 cells after COVID-19. Some clones are missing from TCRdb's copy, which holds only in-frame ones; the method was immunoSEQ multiplex PCR. Of more than 30,000 clones in the sample, less than 70% are singletons; the top ten hold more than 12%. No cognate antigen is known for these TCRs. The starting material was CD4+ T cells from PBMCs cultured with HCoV-OC43 spike peptides, obtained before COVID-19 vaccination. The receptor source for this set is a human donor who received a COVID-19 vaccine. Each CDR3 is given without its conserved first and last residue. Rows give clone size only sometimes, using once, few, many, or a class for an expanded clone.

v_gene	j_gene	abundance	CDR3aa
TRBV4-1	TRBJ2-7	few	ASSQDGTSGFYEQY
TRBV3-1/TRBV3-2	TRBJ1-6	.	ASSPQGSHSPLH
TRBV6-5	TRBJ2-1	large	ASNGNNEQF
TRBV30	TRBJ1-4	few	AWSRGSNEKLF
TRBV9	TRBJ2-3	.	ASSPGQILHTQY
TRBV5-4	TRBJ1-2	.	ASSTGQGAVRGYT
TRBV19	TRBJ1-5	.	ASSHPQSTSNQPQH
TRBV2	TRBJ2-2	.	ASRAGEETGELF
TRBV18	TRBJ2-7	.	ASSPETYEQY
TRBV5-1	TRBJ2-2	.	ASRRRSGPVNTGELF
TRBV11-2	TRBJ1-2	few	ASSLTDEPLGYT
TRBV27	TRBJ2-1	.	ASSKRERQF
TRBV20-1	TRBJ2-1	.	SASPGGRGNEQF
TRBV19	TRBJ1-3	.	ASSIKLMSGNTIY
TRBV9	TRBJ2-7	.	ASSVSAGGPYEQY